Sequencing of this TCR beta chain was carried out in a study of T cells in Graves' hyperthyroidism and ophthalmopathy. In the study overall: Before treatment of any kind, peripheral blood was taken at initial diagnosis.

Authors of the study amplified TCR beta CDR3 regions from RNA transcripts. HTBI primers were used for first-round RT-PCR of the TCR CDR3. Each CDR3 protein is one row after TCRdb ran MiXCR on the multiplex PCR reads. This table holds about 200,000 distinct CDR3 sequences, approximately 20% found once. With 10 bases removed from V and 7 bases from J, the gap between germline ends came to 16 bases. Germline CDR1 MNHNS, CDR2 SASEGT. CDR3 size: 12 residues. Notes on this clonotype: A much larger clone differs from this one at a single base, so this may be a read error.

The V call is TRBV6-1, the J call TRBJ1-1; D perhaps matches TRBD1 (6 bases). Sequenced sample: blood. The receptor was isolated from a man aged 35 to 55 with Graves' hyperthyroidism. The DNA of the CDR3 is TGTGCCAACAGAAGGGACAAGTTTGAAGCTTTCTTT. Residues: CANRRDKFEAFF.